This T cell receptor (beta chain) was identified in a study of OX40 agonist ivuxolimab in advanced cancers. Study-level information: Head and neck, renal cell, melanoma or hepatocellular carcinoma were the cancers that dose-escalation patients had. The study, taken as a whole, reports: Antigen specificity of clonally expanded peripheral T cells was not established. Relatively little clonal expansion, among the lowest observed, appeared in partial responders at 0.1-3.0 mg/kg.

The protocol was immunoSEQ multiplex PCR, while the TCRdb copy is restricted to in-frame clones and leaves out a portion. Of 65,000 to 80,000 clones in the sample, about nine tenths are singletons; the top ten hold about 10%. CDR3 length: 14 amino acids. Per germline, CDR1 SGHVS and CDR2 FQNEAQ. A word on this clone: Its antigen is unidentified.

With autoimmune disease history or systemic immunosuppression, patients were excluded. This clonotype originated in an adult with an advanced solid tumor such as melanoma, head and neck, liver or kidney cancer. The chain carries TRBV7-8 and TRBJ2-5; tentative D call: TRBD2 (6 bases). With the DNA end fitting TRBJ2-7 better, the J assignment may be wrong. The source material was CD4+ or CD8+ T cells sorted from blood, sampled in a trial of the OX40 agonist ivuxolimab. The CDR3 is CASSLTGVLYEQYF. As DNA, the CDR3 is TGTGCCAGCAGCTTAACGGGGGTCCTCTACGAGCAGTACTTC.